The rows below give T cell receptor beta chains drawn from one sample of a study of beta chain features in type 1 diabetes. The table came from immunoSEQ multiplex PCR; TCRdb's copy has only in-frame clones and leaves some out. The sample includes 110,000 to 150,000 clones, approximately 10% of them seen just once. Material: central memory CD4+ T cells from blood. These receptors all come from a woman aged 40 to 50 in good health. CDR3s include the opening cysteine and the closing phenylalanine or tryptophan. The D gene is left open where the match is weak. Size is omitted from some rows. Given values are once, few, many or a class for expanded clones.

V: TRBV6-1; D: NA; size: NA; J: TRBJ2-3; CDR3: CASSEPGSTDTQYF; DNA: TGTGCCAGCAGTGAACCGGGAAGCACAGATACGCAGTATTTT
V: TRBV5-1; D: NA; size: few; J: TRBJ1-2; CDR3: CASRNPGQGGGYTF; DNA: TGCGCCAGCAGGAATCCCGGGCAGGGTGGTGGCTACACCTTC
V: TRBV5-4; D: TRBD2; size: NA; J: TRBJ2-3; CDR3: CASSRPGGFDTQYF; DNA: TGTGCCAGCAGCCGCCCGGGGGGATTCGATACGCAGTATTTT
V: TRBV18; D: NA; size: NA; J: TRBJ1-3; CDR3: CASSPAGGFSGNTIYF; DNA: TGTGCCAGCTCACCAGCGGGGGGCTTCTCTGGAAACACCATATATTTT
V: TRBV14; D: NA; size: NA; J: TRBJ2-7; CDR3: CASSRGSSYEQYF; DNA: TGTGCCAGCAGCCGAGGGAGCTCCTACGAGCAGTACTTC
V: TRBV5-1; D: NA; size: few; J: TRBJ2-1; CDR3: CASSSGSSYNEQFF; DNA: TGCGCCAGCAGCTCCGGGAGCTCCTACAATGAGCAGTTCTTC
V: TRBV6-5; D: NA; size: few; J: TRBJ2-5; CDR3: CASSLSFKETQYF; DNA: TGTGCCAGCAGTTTGAGTTTCAAAGAGACCCAGTACTTC
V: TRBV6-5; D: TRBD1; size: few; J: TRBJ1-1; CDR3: CASTPQGMNTEAFF; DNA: TGTGCCAGCACCCCACAGGGGATGAACACTGAAGCTTTCTTT
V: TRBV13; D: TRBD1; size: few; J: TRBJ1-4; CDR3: CASSSRGEGAVSYEKLFF; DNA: TGTGCCAGCAGCTCCCGGGGTGAGGGGGCAGTCTCCTATGAAAAACTGTTTTTT
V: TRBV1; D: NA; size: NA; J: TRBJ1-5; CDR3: CTSSQDGQGEFYSNQPQHF; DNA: TGCACCAGCAGCCAAGATGGACAGGGGGAATTCTATAGCAATCAGCCCCAGCATTTT
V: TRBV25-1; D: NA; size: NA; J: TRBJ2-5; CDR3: CASSAPTGLAESETQYF; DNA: TGTGCCAGCAGTGCCCCGACAGGACTGGCGGAATCGGAGACCCAGTACTTC
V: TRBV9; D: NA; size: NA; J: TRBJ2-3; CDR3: CASSDRSGDTQYF; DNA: TGTGCCAGCAGCGACCGGAGCGGAGATACGCAGTATTTT
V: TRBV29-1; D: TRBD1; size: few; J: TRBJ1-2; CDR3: CSVDVTGTYGYTF; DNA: TGCAGCGTTGATGTGACAGGGACCTATGGCTACACCTTC
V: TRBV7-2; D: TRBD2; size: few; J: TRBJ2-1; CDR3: CASRLAGGGNEQFF; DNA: TGTGCCAGCAGGCTAGCGGGGGGAGGCAATGAGCAGTTCTTC
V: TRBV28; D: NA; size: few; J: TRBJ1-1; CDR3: CASTLGELNTEAFF; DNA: TGTGCCAGCACCCTAGGGGAATTGAACACTGAAGCTTTCTTT
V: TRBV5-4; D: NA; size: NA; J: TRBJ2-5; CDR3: CASSSPQGQETQYF; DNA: TGTGCCAGCAGCTCGCCCCAGGGGCAAGAGACCCAGTACTTC
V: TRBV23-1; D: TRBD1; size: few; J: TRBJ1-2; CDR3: CASSLRRDRGNYTF; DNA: TGCGCCAGCAGTCTTCGCCGGGACAGGGGTAACTACACCTTC
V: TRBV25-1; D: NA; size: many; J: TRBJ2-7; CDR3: CASRGQLAVEQYF; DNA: TGTGCCAGCAGAGGACAGTTGGCCGTAGAGCAGTACTTC
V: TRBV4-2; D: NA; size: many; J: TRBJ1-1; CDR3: CASSQEAARNTEAFF; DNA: TGTGCCAGCAGCCAAGAAGCCGCGCGAAACACTGAAGCTTTCTTT
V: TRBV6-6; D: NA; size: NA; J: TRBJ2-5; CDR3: CASREWETQYF; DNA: TGTGCCAGCCGGGAATGGGAGACCCAGTACTTC
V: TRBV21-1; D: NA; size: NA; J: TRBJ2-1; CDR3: CASSTTRIGEQFF; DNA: TGTGCCAGCAGTACCACTAGAATAGGTGAGCAGTTCTTC
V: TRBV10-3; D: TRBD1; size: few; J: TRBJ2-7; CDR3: CAISPGQGAREQYF; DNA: TGTGCCATCAGTCCGGGACAGGGGGCTCGCGAGCAGTACTTC
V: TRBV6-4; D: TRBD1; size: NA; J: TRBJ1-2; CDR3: CASSARDRGFGGYTF; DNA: TGTGCCAGCAGTGCCAGGGACAGGGGATTTGGTGGCTACACCTTC
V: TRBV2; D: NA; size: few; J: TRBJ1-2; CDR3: CASVPRDGYTF; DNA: TGTGCCAGCGTGCCGCGGGATGGCTACACCTTC
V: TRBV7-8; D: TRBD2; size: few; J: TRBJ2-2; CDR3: CASSLRVAGQTGELFF; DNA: TGTGCCAGCAGCCTTCGCGTAGCGGGGCAAACCGGGGAGCTGTTTTTT
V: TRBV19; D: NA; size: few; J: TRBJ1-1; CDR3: CASSIGDSGAEAFF; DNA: TGTGCCAGTAGTATAGGGGACTCCGGGGCTGAAGCTTTCTTT
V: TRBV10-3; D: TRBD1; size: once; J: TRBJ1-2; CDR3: CAISETLTGGSGYTF; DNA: TGTGCCATCAGTGAGACCCTGACAGGGGGAAGCGGCTACACCTTC
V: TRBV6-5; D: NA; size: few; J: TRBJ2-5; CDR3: CASSAGRGGETQYF; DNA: TGTGCCAGCAGCGCAGGGCGAGGGGGAGAGACCCAGTACTTC